This T cell receptor beta chain was found in a study of HIV-infected patients and healthy controls. Germline values: CDR1 MGHRA, CDR2 YSYEKL. Trimming took 6 bases from V and 4 from J; bases not matched to a gene: 16. The CDR3 loop spans 17 amino acids. TCRdb processed the 5' RACE reads anew with MiXCR; each CDR3 protein has one entry. The repertoire has fewer than 20,000 distinct CDR3 sequences, roughly 19% of them found once; the top ten carry around 33%. This clonotype was observed a few times. This TCR derives from a human donor in good health. The sample was CD8+ T cells from blood. The V gene is TRBV4-1, the J gene TRBJ1-2; 8 bases agree with TRBD1. In DNA, the CDR3 is TGCGCCAGCAGGGTGCAGGGGGCGTTGGAATCCGGCTATGGCTACACCTTC. Amino acids: CASRVQGALESGYGYTF.